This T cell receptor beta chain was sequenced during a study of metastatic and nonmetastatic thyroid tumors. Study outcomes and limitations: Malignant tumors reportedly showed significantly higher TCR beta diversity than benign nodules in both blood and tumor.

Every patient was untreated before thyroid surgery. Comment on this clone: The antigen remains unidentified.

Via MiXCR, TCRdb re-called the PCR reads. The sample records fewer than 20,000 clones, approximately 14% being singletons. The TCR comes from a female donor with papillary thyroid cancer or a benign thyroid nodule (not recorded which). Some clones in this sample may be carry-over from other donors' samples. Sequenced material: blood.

The CDR3 DNA follows: TGTGCCAGCACTAACAGGGAACTTAACCAAGAGACCCAGTACTTC. This encodes CASTNRELNQETQYF. V gene TRBV6-1 combines with J gene TRBJ2-5; TRBD1 is a possible D gene (6 bases). CDR3 length: 15 amino acids. Germline loops: CDR1 MNHNS, CDR2 SASEGT. V was pared by 7 bases and J by 0 bases, with 15 bases between.